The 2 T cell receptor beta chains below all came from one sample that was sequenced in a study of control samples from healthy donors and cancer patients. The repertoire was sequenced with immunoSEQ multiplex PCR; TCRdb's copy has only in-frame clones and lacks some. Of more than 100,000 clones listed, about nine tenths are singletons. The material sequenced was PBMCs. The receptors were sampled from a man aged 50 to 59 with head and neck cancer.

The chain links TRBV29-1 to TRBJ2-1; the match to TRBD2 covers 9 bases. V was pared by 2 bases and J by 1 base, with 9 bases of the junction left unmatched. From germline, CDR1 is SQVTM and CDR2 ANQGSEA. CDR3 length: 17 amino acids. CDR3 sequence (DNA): TGCAGCGTTGAAATGGTGGCGGGAGGGCCGTCCTACAATGAGCAGTTCTTC. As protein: CSVEMVAGGPSYNEQFF.

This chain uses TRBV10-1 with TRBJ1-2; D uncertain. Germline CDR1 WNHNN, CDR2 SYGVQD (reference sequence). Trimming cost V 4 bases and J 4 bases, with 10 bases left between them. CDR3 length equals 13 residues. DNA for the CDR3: TGCGCCAGCAGTGTGGCAGCCATCTATGGCTACACCTTC. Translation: CASSVAAIYGYTF.